These T cell receptor beta chains were read from a single sample in a study of CD8 T cells in acute hepatitis C reinfection. Only in-frame clones appear in the TCRdb table, and some are missing; sequencing was by immunoSEQ multiplex PCR. The profile shows tens of thousands of clones, 70% to 90% of them singletons. The specimen sequenced was naive CD8+ T cells from PBMCs. The origin of the receptors is a woman aged 18-35 years who spontaneously cleared hepatitis C infection. The CDR3 runs from the conserved cysteine through the conserved F or W. D genes are given only for firm matches. Expanded clones get a size class; other rows say once, few or many, or leave the size out.

d_gene,v_gene,j_gene,abundance,CDR3aa,CDR3nt
-,TRBV19,TRBJ2-7,-,CASGVAEWPYEQYF,TGTGCCAGTGGGGTTGCCGAGTGGCCCTACGAGCAGTACTTC
TRBD2,TRBV9,TRBJ2-7,-,CASSVEAGEVYEQYF,TGTGCCAGCAGCGTAGAGGCGGGAGAGGTCTACGAGCAGTACTTC
TRBD2,TRBV7-9,TRBJ2-7,-,CASSFGGSVYEQYF,TGTGCCAGCAGCTTCGGCGGGAGCGTCTACGAGCAGTACTTC
-,TRBV27,TRBJ1-2,-,CASSPGVGYGYTF,TGTGCCAGCAGCCCAGGGGTCGGCTATGGCTACACCTTC
-,TRBV4-1,TRBJ2-7,-,CASSQAQLSSYEQYF,TGCGCCAGCAGCCAAGCGCAGCTGAGCTCCTACGAGCAGTACTTC
-,TRBV20-1,TRBJ2-1,-,CSAIMENEQFF,TGCAGTGCTATTATGGAAAATGAGCAGTTCTTC
-,TRBV19,TRBJ2-4,-,CASSPLRPVQNIQYF,TGTGCCAGTAGTCCCCTCCGTCCAGTCCAAAACATTCAGTACTTC
TRBD2,TRBV23-1,TRBJ2-7,-,CASSQSRREFIHEQYF,TGCGCCAGCAGTCAATCGCGGCGGGAGTTTATCCACGAGCAGTACTTC
-,TRBV4-1,TRBJ1-1,once,CASSLKGWGTEAFF,TGCGCCAGCAGCCTCAAAGGGTGGGGCACTGAAGCTTTCTTT
TRBD2,TRBV18,TRBJ2-1,-,CASSPPGGRNEQFF,TGTGCCAGCTCACCACCGGGCGGGAGAAATGAGCAGTTCTTC
-,TRBV6-6,TRBJ2-5,-,CASNPGEGTQYF,TGTGCCAGTAATCCGGGGGAAGGGACCCAGTACTTC
-,TRBV9,TRBJ2-3,-,CASSVARGSFDTQYF,TGTGCCAGCAGCGTAGCACGGGGATCTTTCGATACGCAGTATTTT
-,TRBV4-1,TRBJ1-1,-,CASSQYSDAEAFF,TGCGCCAGCAGCCAATACAGCGACGCTGAAGCTTTCTTT
TRBD1,TRBV10-2,TRBJ1-2,-,CASSETGGNGYTF,TGCGCCAGCAGTGAAACAGGGGGCAATGGCTACACCTTC
-,TRBV4-2,TRBJ2-7,-,CASSQATDTSTEQYF,TGTGCCAGCAGCCAAGCGACCGATACCTCTACCGAGCAGTACTTC
-,TRBV7-9,TRBJ1-2,-,CASSPRDIANYGYTF,TGTGCCAGCAGCCCGAGGGATATCGCTAACTATGGCTACACCTTC
-,TRBV7-2,TRBJ2-7,few,CASSMTGPLYEQYF,TGTGCCAGCAGCATGACGGGTCCTCTCTACGAGCAGTACTTC
-,TRBV9,TRBJ1-5,-,CASSPNRGVNQPQHF,TGTGCCAGCAGCCCTAACCGAGGAGTCAATCAGCCCCAGCATTTT
TRBD2,TRBV19,TRBJ2-7,-,CASSIARAGGAYEQYF,TGTGCCAGTAGTATAGCCCGAGCGGGAGGAGCCTACGAGCAGTACTTC
-,TRBV7-9,TRBJ1-2,few,CASLGGRKANGYTF,TGTGCCAGCCTCGGGGGGCGTAAGGCCAATGGCTACACCTTC
-,TRBV19,TRBJ2-1,-,CASSIRGSLTYNEQFF,TGTGCCAGTAGTATTAGGGGGAGTCTCACCTACAATGAGCAGTTCTTC
-,TRBV7-3,TRBJ2-1,once,CASSLTGTLIYNEQFF,TGTGCCAGCAGCTTAACAGGGACCCTTATTTACAATGAGCAGTTCTTC
TRBD1,TRBV5-6,TRBJ2-5,-,CASSPWTGGVLETQYF,TGTGCCAGCAGCCCCTGGACAGGGGGTGTGTTGGAGACCCAGTACTTC
TRBD2,TRBV5-1,TRBJ2-7,once,CASSPLRLAETYEQYF,TGCGCCAGCAGCCCCCTTAGACTAGCGGAAACCTACGAGCAGTACTTC
TRBD2,TRBV27,TRBJ2-1,-,CASSLLASGASYNEQFF,TGTGCCAGCAGTCTATTGGCTAGCGGAGCCTCCTACAATGAGCAGTTCTTC
-,TRBV7-8,TRBJ1-2,-,CASSLGPGIYGYTF,TGTGCCAGCAGCTTAGGGCCGGGAATCTATGGCTACACCTTC
-,TRBV20-1,TRBJ1-1,-,CSARLNTEAFF,TGCAGTGCTAGACTGAATACTGAAGCTTTCTTT
-,TRBV18,TRBJ2-7,-,CASSPPWDEQYF,TGTGCCAGCTCACCACCATGGGACGAGCAGTACTTC
-,TRBV9,TRBJ2-2,-,CASSGDPANTGELFF,TGTGCCAGCAGCGGGGACCCCGCGAACACCGGGGAGCTGTTTTTT
TRBD2,TRBV4-1,TRBJ2-3,-,CASSRTLTSGSADTQYF,TGCGCCAGCAGCCGTACTCTGACTAGCGGGAGTGCAGATACGCAGTATTTT
-,TRBV14,TRBJ2-7,few,CASSQAESYEQYF,TGTGCCAGCAGCCAAGCCGAGTCCTACGAGCAGTACTTC
-,TRBV12-5,TRBJ2-1,-,CASGDGTTRWEQFF,TGTGCTAGTGGTGACGGGACGACCCGGTGGGAGCAGTTCTTC
-,TRBV7-6,TRBJ1-1,-,CAWTRNGAEAFF,TGTGCCTGGACTCGAAACGGGGCTGAAGCTTTCTTT
-,TRBV6-6,TRBJ2-1,-,CASRTNLVADEQFF,TGTGCCAGCAGGACGAACCTAGTCGCCGATGAGCAGTTCTTC
-,TRBV4-1,TRBJ2-3,-,CASSQHYDPGAQYF,TGCGCCAGCAGCCAGCACTACGACCCGGGGGCGCAGTATTTT
-,TRBV21-1,TRBJ2-2,-,CASSIRDRGQTGELFF,TGTGCCAGCAGCATCCGGGACAGGGGGCAGACCGGGGAGCTGTTTTTT
TRBD1,TRBV27,TRBJ2-6,-,CASRPGGGISGANVLTF,TGTGCCAGCAGGCCAGGGGGTGGGATCTCTGGGGCCAACGTCCTGACTTTC
-,TRBV7-6,TRBJ2-7,-,CASSSGTTYEQYF,TGTGCCAGCAGCTCTGGGACCACCTACGAGCAGTACTTC
-,TRBV6-5,TRBJ2-7,-,CASSLAIHSSYEQYF,TGTGCCAGCAGTTTAGCAATCCATAGCTCCTACGAGCAGTACTTC
-,TRBV2,TRBJ2-1,-,CASTAGQGGQFF,TGTGCCAGCACCGCAGGGCAGGGCGGGCAGTTCTTC
TRBD2,TRBV5-1,TRBJ2-6,-,CASSLDFSGRAGANVLTF,TGCGCCAGCAGCTTGGATTTCAGCGGGAGAGCTGGGGCCAACGTCCTGACTTTC
-,TRBV2,TRBJ2-1,-,CAHRGAARGNEQFF,TGTGCCCATAGGGGGGCGGCCAGGGGCAATGAGCAGTTCTTC
TRBD2,TRBV2,TRBJ2-3,-,CASSGGLAGVRGTDTQYF,TGTGCCAGCAGTGGGGGACTAGCGGGAGTTCGGGGCACAGATACGCAGTATTTT
-,TRBV14,TRBJ2-1,-,CASSQVWSSLDNEQFF,TGTGCCAGCAGCCAAGTTTGGTCATCCCTAGACAATGAGCAGTTCTTC
TRBD1,TRBV18,TRBJ2-5,-,CASSQTGPETQYF,TGTGCCAGCTCGCAGACAGGGCCAGAGACCCAGTACTTC
-,TRBV27,TRBJ2-3,-,CASSLNLGDTQYF,TGTGCCAGCAGTTTAAACCTGGGGGATACGCAGTATTTT
TRBD1,TRBV27,TRBJ2-3,-,CASSFGTGIADTQYF,TGTGCCAGCAGTTTCGGGACAGGGATAGCAGATACGCAGTATTTT
TRBD2,TRBV11-2,TRBJ2-1,-,CASSSRDGTSPYNEQFF,TGTGCCAGCAGCTCTAGGGATGGGACTAGTCCCTACAATGAGCAGTTCTTC
TRBD2,TRBV27,TRBJ2-3,-,CASSAGTRLGREQYF,TGTGCCAGCAGTGCCGGGACTAGGCTAGGTCGTGAGCAGTATTTT
TRBD2,TRBV5-1,TRBJ2-1,-,CASSLAGDYNEQFF,TGCGCCAGCAGCTTAGCGGGGGACTACAATGAGCAGTTCTTC
TRBD2,TRBV27,TRBJ2-7,-,CASSPVSGGYEQYF,TGTGCCAGCAGCCCCGTCAGCGGGGGCTACGAGCAGTACTTC
-,TRBV7-6,TRBJ2-7,-,CASSPGTDGYEQYF,TGTGCCAGCAGCCCCGGGACGGACGGCTACGAGCAGTACTTC
-,TRBV27,TRBJ2-6,-,CASSPRATGANVLTF,TGTGCCAGCAGCCCGAGGGCGACTGGGGCCAACGTCCTGACTTTC
-,TRBV6-1,TRBJ2-7,-,CASVRGNEQYF,TGTGCCAGCGTTAGGGGGAACGAGCAGTACTTC
-,TRBV4-1,TRBJ1-4,-,CASSQINREANEKLFF,TGCGCCAGCAGCCAAATTAACAGGGAGGCTAATGAAAAACTGTTTTTT
-,TRBV9,TRBJ1-2,-,CASSPMDSQYGGYTF,TGTGCCAGCAGCCCAATGGACTCACAGTACGGTGGCTACACCTTC
-,TRBV27,TRBJ2-2,once,CASSLGDNTGELFF,TGTGCCAGCAGTTTGGGAGATAACACCGGGGAGCTGTTTTTT
TRBD1,TRBV4-1,TRBJ1-5,-,CASSQVHTGGRQPQHF,TGCGCCAGCAGCCAGGTTCATACAGGGGGACGTCAGCCCCAGCATTTT
TRBD1,TRBV4-1,TRBJ1-2,-,CASSQAQTGAGGYTF,TGCGCCAGCAGCCAAGCCCAGACAGGGGCGGGTGGCTACACCTTC
-,TRBV9,TRBJ2-1,-,CASSVDGPADNEQFF,TGTGCCAGCAGCGTAGATGGACCAGCCGACAATGAGCAGTTCTTC